These 23 T cell receptor beta chains were all obtained from the same sample, sequenced in a study of prognosis after radiotherapy for stage I lung cancer. It was by two-round multiplex PCR that TCR beta CDR3 was amplified from genomic DNA. First-round PCR employed TRBV- and TRBJ-specific primers for each gene. TCRdb itself ran the multiplex PCR reads through MiXCR, one entry per CDR3 protein. The sample carries 15,000 to 20,000 distinct CDR3 sequences, about 27% recorded once. Sample: PBMCs, taken before or after stereotactic body radiation therapy (not recorded which). The receptor set was obtained from a donor over 45 with non-small cell lung cancer.

This clonotype is categorized as medium-sized (0.01 to 0.1%). The genes are TRBV30 and TRBJ2-1, with 8 bases fitting TRBD1. CDR3 length equals 13 residues. CDR1 and CDR2 from the germline V gene are GTSNPN and SVGIG (reference sequence). V was clipped by 4 bases and J by 10 bases; unmatched bases: 9. The CDR3: CAWNPFRGREQFF. CDR3 DNA: TGTGCCTGGAACCCGTTCAGGGGGCGAGAGCAGTTCTTC.

This clonotype was counted at least ten times. The chain joins TRBV18 to TRBJ2-5; tentatively, D is TRBD1 (5 bases). Per the germline V gene, CDR1 is KGHSH and CDR2 is LQKENI. The V end was cut by 3 bases, the J end by 1 base, with 12 bases between. CDR3 length equals 15 residues. The CDR3 sequence is CASSPSSRAQETQYF. Here the CDR3 DNA reads TGTGCCAGCTCACCCTCGTCCAGGGCCCAAGAGACCCAGTACTTC.

A note on this clonotype: With only one base between it and a far larger clone, this is likely a read error. The chain carries TRBV6-4 and TRBJ2-7; 7 bases match TRBD2. The CDR3 sequence is 17 residues long. V dropped 9 bases and J dropped 2; count of bases not matched to a gene: 19. The germline V gene has CDR1 MRHNA and CDR2 SNTAGT. The CDR3 region is CASALEGGPSAPYEQYF. The CDR3 region has the DNA TGTGCCAGTGCACTAGAGGGAGGGCCGTCCGCCCCCTACGAGCAGTACTTC.

This clonotype was counted many times. V is TRBV4-2 and J is TRBJ2-2; TRBD1 is a possible D gene (6 bases). The V and J ends lost 3 bases and 5 bases respectively, with 13 bases between them. Germline V gene data show CDR1 as LGHNA and CDR2 as YNFKEQ. The CDR3 covers 15 residues. The CDR3 nucleotides read TGTGCCAGCAGCCAGATCCAGGGGATAACCGGGGAGCTGTTTTTT. It specifies CASSQIQGITGELFF.

This clonotype has a count of ten or more. This chain uses TRBV5-1 with TRBJ1-3; D possibly corresponds to TRBD1 (5 bases). Germline loops: CDR1 SGHRS, CDR2 YFSETQ. This CDR3 is built from 14 residues. V was pared by 2 bases and J by 1 base, with 7 bases between. The CDR3 sequence is CASSLQVSGNTIYF. CDR3 nucleotide sequence: TGCGCCAGCAGCTTACAGGTTTCTGGAAACACCATATATTTT.

Comments on this clonotype: At one end, the junction sequence differs from germline, possibly due to a read error. The chain employs TRBV6-1 and TRBJ1-3, with TRBD1 as a possible D gene (5 bases). The CDR3 is 15 residues long. Germline lookup yields CDR1 MNHNS and CDR2 SASEGT. The CDR3 DNA follows: TGTGCCAGCAGTGCGGACATACCCGGGAGAAACGCCATATATTTT. The encoded protein is CASSADIPGRNAIYF.

This clonotype has more than one count but fewer than ten. One base away lies a much larger clone, so this may be a sequencing read error. The chain carries TRBV9 and TRBJ2-1; D is possibly TRBD2 (6 bases). This CDR3 contains 17 residues. CDR1 is SGDLS, CDR2 YYNGEE, per germline. In DNA, the CDR3 is TGTGACAGCAGCGTAGGGACGAGCCGTAGCGGTTACAATGAGCAGTTCTTC. The encoded protein is CDSSVGTSRSGYNEQFF.

The sample holds many counts of this clonotype. The rearrangement joins TRBV6-5 to TRBJ1-1, with D uncertain. The CDR3 extends over 13 amino acids. Per the germline V gene, CDR1 is MNHEY and CDR2 is SVGAGI. V shed 2 bases and J shed 5 bases, with 9 bases lying between them. CDR3 sequence (DNA): TGTGCCAGCAGTTACGGGGATTGGACTGAAGCTTTCTTT. Translating it yields CASSYGDWTEAFF.

This clonotype was recorded many times. The genes are TRBV2 and TRBJ2-2, with D hard to call. This CDR3 has 13 residues. The germline V gene has CDR1 SNHLY and CDR2 FYNNEI. Trimming cost V 6 bases and J 6 bases, with 11 bases left between them. CDR3 loop: CASSTTAPGELFF. The CDR3, as DNA: TGTGCCAGCAGCACCACAGCACCCGGGGAGCTGTTTTTT.

This clonotype qualifies as large. The chain recombines TRBV6-8 with TRBJ2-3; 8 bases align to TRBD1. This CDR3 has 18 amino acids. Germline V gene data show CDR1 as MNHGY and CDR2 as SAAAGT. V trimming: 2 bases; J trimming: 0 bases; junction bases outside the gene matches: 10. The CDR3 here is CASSYRRRQGTSTDTQYF. In nucleotides, the CDR3 is TGTGCCAGCAGTTACCGACGTAGACAGGGGACAAGCACAGATACGCAGTATTTT.

This clonotype was seen at least ten times. This CDR3 reads CASSSRDRSYEQYF. DNA for the CDR3: TGTGCCAGCAGCTCCCGGGACAGATCCTACGAGCAGTACTTC. This rearrangement joins TRBV7-9 to TRBJ2-7; 7 bases agree with TRBD1. This CDR3 is built from 14 residues. After removal of 4 bases from V and 1 base from J, the junction contained 4 bases not matched to a gene. Germline-derived CDR1 and CDR2 are SEHNR and FQNEAQ (reference sequence).

This clonotype was detected many times. This rearrangement joins TRBV12-5 to TRBJ2-3; tentative D call: TRBD2 (6 bases). Germline assignment: CDR1 LGHNT and CDR2 FRNRAP. Trimming removed 6 bases from V and 5 bases from J, with 21 bases in between. There are 16 residues in the CDR3. The CDR3 DNA follows: TGTGCTAGTGGGCCCCCCTCGGGGGAGATGAGAGATACGCAGTATTTT. Translating it yields CASGPPSGEMRDTQYF.

In its sample, this clonotype was seen many times. V usage is TRBV6-1 and J usage is TRBJ1-1; no clear D. The CDR3 runs 13 residues. Germline CDR1 is MNHNS and CDR2 is SASEGT. The V and J ends lost 7 bases and 3 bases respectively, with 12 bases between them. CDR3 sequence: CASTEQRYTEAFF. The CDR3, as DNA: TGTGCCAGCACGGAGCAGAGGTACACTGAAGCTTTCTTT.

The sample holds many counts of this clonotype. V gene TRBV24-1 combines with J gene TRBJ1-2, with TRBD1 identical over 8 bases. The V and J ends lost 4 bases and 1 base, in that order; junction bases with no gene match: 4. In germline, CDR1 is KGHDR, CDR2 SFDVKD. This CDR3 has 15 amino acids. The DNA for the CDR3 is TGTGCCACCAGTGAGCGGACAGGGTATAACTATGGCTACACCTTC. It yields the protein CATSERTGYNYGYTF.

This clonotype was seen ten or more times. The genes are TRBV5-1 and TRBJ1-2, with D tentatively TRBD1 (6 bases). Germline assignment: CDR1 SGHRS and CDR2 YFSETQ. The CDR3 contains 15 residues. V was cut by 4 bases and J by 8 bases, with 21 bases left in between. The CDR3 protein is CASSLNRETLGGYTF. The CDR3 coding sequence is TGCGCCAGCAGCCTCAACAGGGAAACCTTGGGGGGCTACACCTTC.

This clonotype has ten or more counts. V gene TRBV19 combines with J gene TRBJ2-7, with D tentatively TRBD1 (5 bases). Germline V gene data show CDR1 as LNHDA and CDR2 as SQIVND (reference sequence). The CDR3 length is 14 residues. Trimming pared 5 bases from V and 1 base from J, leaving 12 bases between. The CDR3 spells CASSPFQGSYEQYF. In DNA, the CDR3 is TGTGCCAGTAGTCCATTCCAGGGTTCCTACGAGCAGTACTTC. The full variable domain, in which reference TRBV19 and TRBJ2-7 provide the parts outside the CDR3, is DGGITQSPKYLFRKEGQNVTLSCEQNLNHDAMYWYRQDPGQGLRLIYYSQIVNDFQKGDIAEGYSVSREKKESFPLTVTSAQKNPTAFYLCASSPFQGSYEQYFGPGTRLTVT.

There are many counts of this clonotype. The V gene is TRBV7-6, the J gene TRBJ1-1, with D hard to call. This CDR3 is built from 13 residues. Trimming removed 1 base from V and 1 base from J, with 4 bases in between. Germline CDR1 is SGHVS and CDR2 is FNYEAQ. Here the CDR3 reads CASSLGENTEAFF. CDR3 nucleotides: TGTGCCAGCAGCTTAGGGGAGAACACTGAAGCTTTCTTT.

At least ten counts were recorded for this clonotype. The J gene is TRBJ1-3, the V gene TRBV6-1; TRBD1 is a possible D gene (5 bases). CDR1 is MNHNS and CDR2 is SASEGT in the germline V gene. V was trimmed by 4 bases and J by 4 bases, leaving 8 bases between them. The CDR3 runs to 13 residues. The CDR3 spells CASSAGLGNTIYF. In nucleotides, the CDR3 is TGTGCCAGCAGTGCGGGACTCGGAAACACCATATATTTT.

As to this clonotype: This likely traces to a read error, being one base from a far larger clone. The chain employs TRBV7-9 and TRBJ2-1, with D perhaps matching TRBD2 (6 bases). Per the germline V gene, CDR1 is SEHNR and CDR2 is FQNEAQ (reference sequence). Trimming took 6 bases from V and 16 from J, leaving 19 bases between them. The CDR3 spans 12 residues. CDR3 loop: CASRLSGDSSFF. The CDR3 bases are TGTGCCAGCAGACTATCTGGGGACTCTTCCTTCTTC.

This clonotype was found many times. This sequence joins TRBV11-2 and TRBJ2-2; 14 nucleotides agree with TRBD2. This CDR3 contains 21 residues. Germline lookup yields CDR1 SGHAT and CDR2 FQNNGV. Trimming cost V 6 bases and J 0 bases; bases outside gene matches: 15. The CDR3 nucleotides read TGTGCCAGCAGTGATCGGAGGCGCAGGGGACTAGCGGGGGCGAACACCGGGGAGCTGTTTTTT. Translated, it gives CASSDRRRRGLAGANTGELFF.

This clonotype was recorded many times. V usage is TRBV5-5 and J usage is TRBJ2-7; 7 nucleotides align to TRBD1. In germline, CDR1 is SGHKS, CDR2 YYEKEE (reference sequence). The CDR3 loop spans 14 amino acids. The V segment lost 0 bases and the J segment 2 bases; nucleotides outside the gene matches: 2. CDR3 amino acids: CASSLGDRAYEQYF. As DNA, the CDR3 is TGTGCCAGCAGCTTGGGGGACAGAGCCTACGAGCAGTACTTC.

This clonotype was recorded only once. A much larger clone is a single base away; this may be a read error. The gene calls are TRBV7-9 and TRBJ2-4; a possible D gene is TRBD2 (5 bases). Trimming stripped 5 bases from V and 6 bases from J, with 17 bases between. This CDR3 comprises 15 residues. Per germline, CDR1 SEHNR and CDR2 FQNEAQ (reference sequence). In DNA, the CDR3 is TGTGCCAGCAGCCCAGCACCGGGAAAGGGAAACATTCAGTACTTC. This codes for CASSPAPGKGNIQYF.

This clonotype was counted only a few times. One base separates it from a far larger clone, so it is likely a read error. The chain employs TRBV6-1 and TRBJ1-6, with unresolved D. This CDR3 has 14 residues. V gave up 5 bases and J gave up 6 bases, with 11 bases separating them. Per the germline V gene, CDR1 is MNHNS and CDR2 is SASEGT. As DNA, the CDR3 is TGTGCCAGCAGTCACGAAGCCGGTAATTCACCCCTCCACTTT. It yields the protein CASSHEAGNSPLHF.